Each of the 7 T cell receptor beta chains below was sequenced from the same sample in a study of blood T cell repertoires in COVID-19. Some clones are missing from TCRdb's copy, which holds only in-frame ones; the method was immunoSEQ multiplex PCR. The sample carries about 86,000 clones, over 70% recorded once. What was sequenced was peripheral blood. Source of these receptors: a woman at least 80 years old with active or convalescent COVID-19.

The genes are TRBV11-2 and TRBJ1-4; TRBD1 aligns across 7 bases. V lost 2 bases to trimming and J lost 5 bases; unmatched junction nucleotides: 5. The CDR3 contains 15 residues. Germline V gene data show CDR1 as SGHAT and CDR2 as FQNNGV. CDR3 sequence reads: CASSLPGQQNEKLFF. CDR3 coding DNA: TGTGCCAGCAGCTTACCGGGACAGCAAAATGAAAAACTGTTTTTT.

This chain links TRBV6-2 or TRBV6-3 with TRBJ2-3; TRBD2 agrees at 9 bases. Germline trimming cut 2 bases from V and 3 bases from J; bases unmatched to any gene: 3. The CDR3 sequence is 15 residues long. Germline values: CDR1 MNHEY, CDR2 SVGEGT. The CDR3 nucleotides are TGTGCCAGCAGTTACCTAGCGGGGACTACAGATACGCAGTATTTT. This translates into CASSYLAGTTDTQYF.

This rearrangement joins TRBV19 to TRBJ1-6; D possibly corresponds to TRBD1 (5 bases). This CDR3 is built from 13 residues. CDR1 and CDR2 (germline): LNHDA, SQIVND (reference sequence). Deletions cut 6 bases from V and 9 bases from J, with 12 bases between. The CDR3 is CASRAGWGSPLHF. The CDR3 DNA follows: TGTGCCAGTAGGGCAGGGTGGGGTTCACCCCTCCACTTT.

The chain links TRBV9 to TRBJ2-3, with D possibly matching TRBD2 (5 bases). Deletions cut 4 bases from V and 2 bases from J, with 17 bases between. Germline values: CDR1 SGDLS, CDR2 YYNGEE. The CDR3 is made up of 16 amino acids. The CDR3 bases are TGTGCCAGCAGCCCCGGACTCTTGAAACTCACAGATACGCAGTATTTT. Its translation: CASSPGLLKLTDTQYF.

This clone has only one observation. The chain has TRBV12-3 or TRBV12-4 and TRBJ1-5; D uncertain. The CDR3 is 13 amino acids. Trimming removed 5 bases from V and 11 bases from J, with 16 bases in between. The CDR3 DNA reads TGTGCCAGCAGTCCGGCAATCATCGGAGCCCAGCATTTT. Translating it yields CASSPAIIGAQHF.

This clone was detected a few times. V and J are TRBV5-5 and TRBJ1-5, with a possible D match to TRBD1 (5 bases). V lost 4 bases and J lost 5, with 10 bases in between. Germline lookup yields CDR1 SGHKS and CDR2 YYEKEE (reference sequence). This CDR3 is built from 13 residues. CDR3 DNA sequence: TGTGCCAGCAGCCCCTCAGGGCATCAGCCCCAGCATTTT. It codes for CASSPSGHQPQHF.

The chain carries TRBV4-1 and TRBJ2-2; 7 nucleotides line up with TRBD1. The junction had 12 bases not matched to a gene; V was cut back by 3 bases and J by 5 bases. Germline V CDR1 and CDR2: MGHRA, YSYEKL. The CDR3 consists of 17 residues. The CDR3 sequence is CASSQGGWTGRTGELFF. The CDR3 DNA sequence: TGCGCCAGCAGCCAGGGTGGGTGGACAGGCCGAACCGGGGAGCTGTTTTTT.